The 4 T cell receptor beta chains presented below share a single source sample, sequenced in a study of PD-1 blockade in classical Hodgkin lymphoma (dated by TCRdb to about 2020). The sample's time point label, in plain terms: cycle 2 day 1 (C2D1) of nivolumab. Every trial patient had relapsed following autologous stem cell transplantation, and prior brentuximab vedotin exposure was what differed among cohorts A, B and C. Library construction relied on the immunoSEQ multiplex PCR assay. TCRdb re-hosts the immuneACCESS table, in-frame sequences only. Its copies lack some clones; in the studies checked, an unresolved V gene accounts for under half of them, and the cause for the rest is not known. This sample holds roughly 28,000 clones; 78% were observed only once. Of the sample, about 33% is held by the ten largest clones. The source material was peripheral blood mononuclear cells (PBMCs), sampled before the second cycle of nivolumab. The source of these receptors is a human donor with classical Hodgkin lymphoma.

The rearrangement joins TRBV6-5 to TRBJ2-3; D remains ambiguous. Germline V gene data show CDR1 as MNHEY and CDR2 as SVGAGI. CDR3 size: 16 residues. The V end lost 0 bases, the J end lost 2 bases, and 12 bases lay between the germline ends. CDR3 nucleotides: TGTGCCAGCAGTTACTCTGCAGCCCAGTTCACAGATACGCAGTATTTT. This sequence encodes CASSYSAAQFTDTQYF.

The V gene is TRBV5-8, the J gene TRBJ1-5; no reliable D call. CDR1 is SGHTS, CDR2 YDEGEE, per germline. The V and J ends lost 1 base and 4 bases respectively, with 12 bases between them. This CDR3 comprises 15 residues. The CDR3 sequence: CASSLSTTPNQPQHF. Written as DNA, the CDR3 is TGTGCCAGCAGCTTGAGTACGACCCCGAATCAGCCCCAGCATTTT.

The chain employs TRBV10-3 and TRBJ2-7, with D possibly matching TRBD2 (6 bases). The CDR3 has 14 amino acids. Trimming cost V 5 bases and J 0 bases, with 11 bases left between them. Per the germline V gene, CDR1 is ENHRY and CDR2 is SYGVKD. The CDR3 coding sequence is TGTGCCATCAGTAGCGGGCTCAACTCCTACGAGCAGTACTTC. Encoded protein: CAISSGLNSYEQYF.

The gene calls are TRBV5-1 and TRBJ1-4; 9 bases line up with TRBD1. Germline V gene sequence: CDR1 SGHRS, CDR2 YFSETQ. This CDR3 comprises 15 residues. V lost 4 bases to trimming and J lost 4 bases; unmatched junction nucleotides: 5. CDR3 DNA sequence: TGCGCCAGCAGCCGACAGGGGGATGATAATGAAAAACTGTTTTTT. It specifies CASSRQGDDNEKLFF.